Listed here is a single TCR beta chain. Its antigen is unidentified. This PCR relied on a set of 60 Vbeta primers and 13 Jbeta primers. Using immunoSEQ multiplex PCR, the repertoire was profiled, and TCRdb retains in-frame clones only, with some absent. The repertoire table contains around 210,000 clones. Germline V gives CDR1 MNHEY, CDR2 SMNVEV (reference sequence). V lost 8 bases to trimming and J lost 4 bases, with 15 bases between them. This CDR3 is built from 14 residues. The sample belongs to a study of cytomegalovirus exposure and HLA in healthy donors. Study-wide results and limits: Later analysis showed TCR association rates varying by HLA locus, highest for DRB1 and lowest for HLA-C.

The chain joins TRBV27 to TRBJ1-5; a possible D gene is TRBD1 (5 bases). The sequenced sample was PBMCs. This TCR derives from a woman aged 25-40 years in good health and CMV-seropositive. The CDR3 DNA reads as TGTGCCAGCGGGCACAGGAGAGAAAATCAGCCCCAGCATTTT. Translated, it gives CASGHRRENQPQHF.